This TCR beta chain was found in a study of blood T cell repertoires in COVID-19. Across the study: Specimens from acute and convalescent COVID-19 originated in the United States, Italy and Spain. Sample material is recorded as cDNA or gDNA derived from T cells, B-cell-depleted T cells, or PBMCs.

Germline CDR1 is DFQATT and CDR2 is SNEGSKA (reference sequence). CDR3 length: 14 residues. V gave up 3 bases and J gave up 4 bases, with 12 bases separating them. Authors' processing steps: Estimation of nucleated cell counts was performed using reference gene primer amplification. The method was immunoSEQ multiplex PCR; TCRdb's version includes in-frame clones alone and lacks a portion of them. V and J calls and clone size follow that table, whereas D and trimming were derived from the DNA. The table has hundreds of thousands of clones, more than 85% seen once. V gene TRBV20-1 combines with J gene TRBJ2-2; a possible D gene is TRBD2 (6 bases). Sequencing was carried out using peripheral blood. The clonotype was recovered from a woman in her twenties or thirties with acute or convalescent COVID-19. This CDR3 reads CSASRASATGELFF. CDR3 in DNA: TGCAGTGCTAGTCGGGCTAGCGCCACCGGGGAGCTGTTTTTT.